The rows below give T cell receptor beta chains drawn from one sample of a study of T cell repertoires in cytomegalovirus infection. These receptors' targets are unknown. TCRdb fed the reads into MiXCR, producing one record per CDR3 protein. The table lists roughly 860,000 distinct CDR3 sequences, about 31% of them singletons. Material: cultured CD8+ T cells from PBMCs, obtained from culture after CMV antigen stimulation. These receptors originate from a human donor in good health (CMV status not recorded). Some clones in this sample may be carry-over from other donors' samples. Each CDR3 is given with its conserved first and last residue. The D gene is left open where the match is weak. The size entry is marked missing in some rows and otherwise reads once, few, many or a size class.

abundance: few; d_gene: TRBD1; j_gene: TRBJ1-6; v_gene: TRBV2; CDR3nt: TGTGCCAGCAGTGAGTCTCGGACAGGTGAAGAGTACGGAGCCCTCCACTTT; CDR3aa: CASSESRTGEEYGALHF
abundance: NA; d_gene: NA; j_gene: TRBJ1-4; v_gene: TRBV2; CDR3nt: TGTGCCACCGGACAGAAGATTAATGAAAAACTGTTTTTT; CDR3aa: CATGQKINEKLFF
abundance: NA; d_gene: TRBD2; j_gene: TRBJ2-2; v_gene: TRBV5-6; CDR3nt: TGTGCCAGCAGCTCGGCGGCTATGCGGGGGGGCCCCACCGGGGAGCTGTTTTTT; CDR3aa: CASSSAAMRGGPTGELFF
abundance: NA; d_gene: NA; j_gene: TRBJ1-3; v_gene: TRBV10-3; CDR3nt: TGTGCCATCAGCGCCGGGGACCAATCCGGCAGGCGAAACACCATATATTTT; CDR3aa: CAISAGDQSGRRNTIYF
abundance: many; d_gene: TRBD1; j_gene: TRBJ2-2; v_gene: TRBV7-8; CDR3nt: TGTGCCAGCAGACTCTACCCCGGGACAGGGGGCGCGGACACCGGGGAGCTGTTTTTT; CDR3aa: CASRLYPGTGGADTGELFF
abundance: few; d_gene: NA; j_gene: TRBJ1-2; v_gene: TRBV7-9; CDR3nt: TGTGCCAGCAGCTTAGTAGTCGGGTCGATCTATGGCTACACCTTC; CDR3aa: CASSLVVGSIYGYTF
abundance: NA; d_gene: TRBD1; j_gene: TRBJ2-2; v_gene: TRBV10-1; CDR3nt: TGCGCCAGCAGTGAGGCAGGGGGCGCATCCGGGGAGCTGTTTTTT; CDR3aa: CASSEAGGASGELFF
abundance: NA; d_gene: TRBD1; j_gene: TRBJ1-1; v_gene: TRBV7-2; CDR3nt: TGTGCCAGCACCCCGACAGGGGTCGAAGCTTTCTTT; CDR3aa: CASTPTGVEAFF
abundance: NA; d_gene: TRBD1; j_gene: TRBJ1-2; v_gene: TRBV29-1; CDR3nt: TGCAGCGTTGGGGACCCCAAGGGGGCGGACTATGGCTACACCTTC; CDR3aa: CSVGDPKGADYGYTF
abundance: NA; d_gene: NA; j_gene: TRBJ1-5; v_gene: TRBV18; CDR3nt: TGTGCCAGCTCACCAGGTAGCCGGACCTTCTATAGCAATCAGCCCCAGCATTTT; CDR3aa: CASSPGSRTFYSNQPQHF
abundance: NA; d_gene: NA; j_gene: TRBJ2-4; v_gene: TRBV27; CDR3nt: TGTGCCAGCACCCCGGGGGTTCGGGCCAAAAACATTCAGTACTTC; CDR3aa: CASTPGVRAKNIQYF
abundance: NA; d_gene: NA; j_gene: TRBJ1-1; v_gene: TRBV20-1; CDR3nt: TGCAGTGCTAGAGAGGTAGGGACCACTGAAGCTTTCTTT; CDR3aa: CSAREVGTTEAFF
abundance: many; d_gene: NA; j_gene: TRBJ2-5; v_gene: TRBV7-3; CDR3nt: TGTGCCAGCAGCTTAACGGGCGGACAGCAAGAGACCCAGTACTTC; CDR3aa: CASSLTGGQQETQYF
abundance: NA; d_gene: NA; j_gene: TRBJ1-4; v_gene: TRBV12-3/TRBV12-4; CDR3nt: TGTGCCAGCCGTAATGCAACTAATGAAAAACTGTTTTTT; CDR3aa: CASRNATNEKLFF
abundance: NA; d_gene: NA; j_gene: TRBJ1-2; v_gene: TRBV4-1; CDR3nt: TGCGCCAGCAGCCCAGGGACCCCCGTTGGGTATGGCTACACCTTC; CDR3aa: CASSPGTPVGYGYTF
abundance: NA; d_gene: NA; j_gene: TRBJ1-5; v_gene: TRBV6-6; CDR3nt: TGTGGCGCCGCTGGGAGGGGAAGGCAGCCCCAGCATTTT; CDR3aa: CGAAGRGRQPQHF
abundance: NA; d_gene: NA; j_gene: TRBJ2-6; v_gene: TRBV5-6; CDR3nt: TGTGCCAGCAGCGACAAGAGAAGGTCAGGGGCCAACGTCCTGACTTTC; CDR3aa: CASSDKRRSGANVLTF
abundance: many; d_gene: NA; j_gene: TRBJ1-5; v_gene: TRBV12-3/TRBV12-4; CDR3nt: TGTGCCAGCAGTTTCAGGGGCCAGCCCCAGCATTTT; CDR3aa: CASSFRGQPQHF
abundance: few; d_gene: NA; j_gene: TRBJ1-1; v_gene: TRBV6-5; CDR3nt: TGTGCCAGCAGTTACTGGAATTACGACACTGAAGCTTTCTTT; CDR3aa: CASSYWNYDTEAFF
abundance: NA; d_gene: NA; j_gene: TRBJ1-3; v_gene: TRBV4-1; CDR3nt: TGCGCCAGCAGCCAAGAAAGTCGCACCATATATTTT; CDR3aa: CASSQESRTIYF
abundance: NA; d_gene: NA; j_gene: TRBJ1-1; v_gene: TRBV7-9; CDR3nt: TGTGCCAGCAGCTTGATACAGAAGAACACTGAAGCTTTCTTT; CDR3aa: CASSLIQKNTEAFF
abundance: few; d_gene: NA; j_gene: TRBJ2-3; v_gene: TRBV6-5; CDR3nt: TGTGCCAGCAGTTACCGGTACGGGGGCGGAACAGATACGCAGTATTTT; CDR3aa: CASSYRYGGGTDTQYF
abundance: NA; d_gene: NA; j_gene: TRBJ1-5; v_gene: TRBV10-3; CDR3nt: TGTGCCATCAGTGTCGGGCCAGGCGATAGCAATCAGCCCCAGCATTTT; CDR3aa: CAISVGPGDSNQPQHF
abundance: few; d_gene: TRBD1; j_gene: TRBJ1-2; v_gene: TRBV5-4; CDR3nt: TGTGCCAGCAGCTGGGGACAGCCGAACTATGGCTACACCTTC; CDR3aa: CASSWGQPNYGYTF
abundance: NA; d_gene: TRBD2; j_gene: TRBJ2-1; v_gene: TRBV6-5; CDR3nt: TGTGCCAGCAGGCTACTTCGGGAGGTAGCGCACCATGAGCAGTTCTTC; CDR3aa: CASRLLREVAHHEQFF
abundance: NA; d_gene: TRBD1; j_gene: TRBJ2-7; v_gene: TRBV7-6; CDR3nt: TGTGCCAGCAGTAATCCCGGGACAGGGATCGAGCAGTACTTC; CDR3aa: CASSNPGTGIEQYF
abundance: NA; d_gene: NA; j_gene: TRBJ2-7; v_gene: TRBV2; CDR3nt: TGTGCCAGCAATATACGCCGGGACTCCACCTCCTACGAGCAGTACTTC; CDR3aa: CASNIRRDSTSYEQYF
abundance: NA; d_gene: NA; j_gene: TRBJ2-5; v_gene: TRBV14; CDR3nt: TGTGCCAGCAGCCAAGATTTACAGGGAAGAGAGACCCAGTACTTC; CDR3aa: CASSQDLQGRETQYF
abundance: few; d_gene: TRBD1; j_gene: TRBJ1-5; v_gene: TRBV7-2; CDR3nt: TGTGCCAGCTCAACTCAGGGGGCGAGTCAGCCCCAGCATTTT; CDR3aa: CASSTQGASQPQHF
abundance: few; d_gene: TRBD1; j_gene: TRBJ2-5; v_gene: TRBV7-9; CDR3nt: TGTGCCAGCAGCACTTACAGGGGGCAGGCGACCCAGTACTTC; CDR3aa: CASSTYRGQATQYF
abundance: many; d_gene: TRBD1; j_gene: TRBJ2-2; v_gene: TRBV4-3; CDR3nt: TGCGCCAGCAGCCAAGATGAGGGGGCGCCCGGGGAGCTGTTTTTT; CDR3aa: CASSQDEGAPGELFF
abundance: few; d_gene: NA; j_gene: TRBJ1-6; v_gene: TRBV6-6; CDR3nt: TGTGCCAGCAGTTACTCCCTGGGACTCGAGGGCGGGGGAAATTCACCCCTCCACTTT; CDR3aa: CASSYSLGLEGGGNSPLHF
abundance: NA; d_gene: TRBD1; j_gene: TRBJ1-2; v_gene: TRBV4-1; CDR3nt: TGCGCCAGCAGCCAAGACAGGGGGAGTAACTATGGCTACACCTTC; CDR3aa: CASSQDRGSNYGYTF
abundance: NA; d_gene: NA; j_gene: TRBJ2-7; v_gene: TRBV12-5; CDR3nt: TGTGCTAGTGGGGGTTTGTACGAGCAGTACTTC; CDR3aa: CASGGLYEQYF
abundance: NA; d_gene: NA; j_gene: TRBJ2-1; v_gene: TRBV5-1; CDR3nt: TGCGCCAGCACCCTGGGGGGCAGGGCCGTAAATGAGCAGTTCTTC; CDR3aa: CASTLGGRAVNEQFF
abundance: NA; d_gene: TRBD1; j_gene: TRBJ2-1; v_gene: TRBV4-1; CDR3nt: TGCGCCAGCAGCCAGGGCAGGGGGCCGGCACATGAGCAGTTCTTC; CDR3aa: CASSQGRGPAHEQFF
abundance: many; d_gene: TRBD2; j_gene: TRBJ2-3; v_gene: TRBV7-3; CDR3nt: TGTGCCAGCAGCTCGGGACTAGCGGTCACAGATACGCAGTATTTT; CDR3aa: CASSSGLAVTDTQYF
abundance: NA; d_gene: TRBD2; j_gene: TRBJ2-5; v_gene: TRBV7-8; CDR3nt: TGTGCCAGCAGCGGACTAGCGGGGCACGAGACCCAGTACTTC; CDR3aa: CASSGLAGHETQYF
abundance: many; d_gene: NA; j_gene: TRBJ2-3; v_gene: TRBV7-8; CDR3nt: TGTGCCAGCAGACAGGAAGGAGTCACTCCCTTTCGCACAGATACGCAGTATTTT; CDR3aa: CASRQEGVTPFRTDTQYF
abundance: NA; d_gene: NA; j_gene: TRBJ1-2; v_gene: TRBV12-3/TRBV12-4; CDR3nt: TGTGCCAGCAGTACCAGGGCTCTTAACTATGGCTACACCTTC; CDR3aa: CASSTRALNYGYTF
abundance: many; d_gene: TRBD1; j_gene: TRBJ1-6; v_gene: TRBV7-8; CDR3nt: TGTGCCAGCAGCTCCCCAAAACGAAAACCCGGGACAGGGCATCCCCTCCACTTT; CDR3aa: CASSSPKRKPGTGHPLHF
abundance: NA; d_gene: NA; j_gene: TRBJ1-1; v_gene: TRBV7-8; CDR3nt: TGTGCCAGCAGCCAAAGGCCCCAGACTGAAGCTTTCTTT; CDR3aa: CASSQRPQTEAFF
abundance: few; d_gene: NA; j_gene: TRBJ1-4; v_gene: TRBV15; CDR3nt: TGTGCCACCAGCGTGGGAGGTTATTTTTTGGATGAAAAACTGTTTTTT; CDR3aa: CATSVGGYFLDEKLFF
abundance: NA; d_gene: TRBD1; j_gene: TRBJ2-5; v_gene: TRBV12-3/TRBV12-4; CDR3nt: TGTGCCAGCAGCCTGACAGGGGGCTATGGAGAGACCCAGTACTTC; CDR3aa: CASSLTGGYGETQYF
abundance: NA; d_gene: NA; j_gene: TRBJ2-1; v_gene: TRBV15; CDR3nt: TGTGCCACCAGCAGTGGACGCAGGAATGAGCAGTTCTTC; CDR3aa: CATSSGRRNEQFF
abundance: once; d_gene: NA; j_gene: TRBJ2-5; v_gene: TRBV25-1; CDR3nt: TGTGCCAGCAGTCCGAAAGTCGGGGGACGGAACCAAGAGACCCAGTACTTC; CDR3aa: CASSPKVGGRNQETQYF
abundance: NA; d_gene: NA; j_gene: TRBJ2-7; v_gene: TRBV11-2; CDR3nt: TGTGCCAGCAGCTTTCGGAGCATGTCCTACGAGCAGTACTTC; CDR3aa: CASSFRSMSYEQYF
abundance: few; d_gene: TRBD2; j_gene: TRBJ2-1; v_gene: TRBV7-6; CDR3nt: TGTGCCAGCAGCTCCCTAGCGGGGGGACTGGGTGAGCAGTTCTTC; CDR3aa: CASSSLAGGLGEQFF
abundance: NA; d_gene: TRBD1; j_gene: TRBJ1-4; v_gene: TRBV12-5; CDR3nt: TGTGCTAGTGGTTTGGTATCGGGGGGACAGACGTTAAATGAAAAACTGTTTTTT; CDR3aa: CASGLVSGGQTLNEKLFF
abundance: NA; d_gene: NA; j_gene: TRBJ1-5; v_gene: TRBV19; CDR3nt: TGTGCCAGTAGTGCCCAGGACAGTTCTCTTGGAGCCCAGCATTTT; CDR3aa: CASSAQDSSLGAQHF
abundance: few; d_gene: TRBD2; j_gene: TRBJ2-3; v_gene: TRBV4-1; CDR3nt: TGCGCCAGCAGCCAAGACCCCCTTAGCGGGGGGGCCCAAGATACGCAGTATTTT; CDR3aa: CASSQDPLSGGAQDTQYF
abundance: NA; d_gene: NA; j_gene: TRBJ2-3; v_gene: TRBV7-3; CDR3nt: TGTGCCAGCAGCTTAGGGCTAGGCAGGGTTACAGATACGCAGTATTTT; CDR3aa: CASSLGLGRVTDTQYF
abundance: NA; d_gene: TRBD1; j_gene: TRBJ1-2; v_gene: TRBV4-1; CDR3nt: TGCGCCAGCAGCCAAACTCGGGACAGGGAGTACTATGGCTACACCTTC; CDR3aa: CASSQTRDREYYGYTF
abundance: NA; d_gene: TRBD2; j_gene: TRBJ2-7; v_gene: TRBV2; CDR3nt: TGTGCCAGCCTTTCTCGGGAGGATGTTCCTTACGAGCAGTACTTC; CDR3aa: CASLSREDVPYEQYF
abundance: few; d_gene: NA; j_gene: TRBJ1-2; v_gene: TRBV5-1; CDR3nt: TGCGCCAGCAGCTTGAATTCACAGGGTATTAAGGGCTACACCTTC; CDR3aa: CASSLNSQGIKGYTF
abundance: NA; d_gene: NA; j_gene: TRBJ1-1; v_gene: TRBV7-2; CDR3nt: TGTGCCTGTAGCTTAGGGGCGAACACTGAAGCTTTCTTT; CDR3aa: CACSLGANTEAFF
abundance: NA; d_gene: TRBD2; j_gene: TRBJ2-1; v_gene: TRBV4-1; CDR3nt: TGCGCCAGCAGCCAAGATGGGGGTGCGGGGGGGTACTATGAGCAGTTCTTC; CDR3aa: CASSQDGGAGGYYEQFF